The 10 T cell receptor beta chains in this list originate from one sample, sequenced in a study of T cell responses to AZD1222 COVID-19 vaccine. Assay: immunoSEQ multiplex PCR; the TCRdb copy retains only in-frame clones and omits some. The repertoire includes about 130,000 clones, 87% of them detected once, and 10% sits in the top ten. Sequenced here: peripheral blood, sampled on day 0 of AZD1222 vaccination. Receptors were obtained from an adult in good health.

This chain connects TRBV11-3 to TRBJ2-1; D unclear. CDR1 and CDR2 (germline): SGHNT, YENEEA. V was clipped by 1 base and J by 7 bases, with 14 bases between them. The CDR3 has 15 residues. This CDR3 is CASSLGPGVGNEQFF. The CDR3 nucleotides read TGTGCCAGCAGCTTAGGGCCAGGCGTTGGGAATGAGCAGTTCTTC.

This sequence joins TRBV25-1 and TRBJ2-7; a possible D gene is TRBD1 (5 bases). V gave up 4 bases and J gave up 4 bases, with 5 bases separating them. The length of the CDR3 is 11 residues. Germline CDR1 and CDR2: MGHDK and SYGVNS. The CDR3 sequence is CASSGTYEQYF. The CDR3 nucleotides are TGTGCCAGCAGTGGGACATACGAGCAGTACTTC.

The chain joins TRBV19 to TRBJ1-2, with TRBD1 matching 7 bases. From germline, CDR1 is LNHDA and CDR2 SQIVND (reference sequence). Losses at the gene ends were 7 bases for V and 4 bases for J; bases not matched to a gene: 9. The CDR3 runs 14 residues. The CDR3 sequence is CASTSTGTFYGYTF. CDR3 in DNA: TGTGCCAGTACCTCGACAGGGACCTTCTATGGCTACACCTTC.

The gene calls are TRBV19 and TRBJ2-2, with a weak D call TRBD1 (6 bases). CDR1 is LNHDA, CDR2 SQIVND, per germline (reference sequence). This CDR3 comprises 16 residues. V was cut by 0 bases and J by 5 bases, with 13 bases left in between. The CDR3 spells CASSIDQGFGTGELFF. In DNA, the CDR3 is TGTGCCAGTAGTATAGACCAGGGGTTTGGGACCGGGGAGCTGTTTTTT.

This sequence joins TRBV6-2 or TRBV6-3 and TRBJ1-5; D unclear. The CDR3 totals 15 residues. Germline values: CDR1 MNHEY, CDR2 SVGEGT. V was clipped by 1 base and J by 3 bases, with 10 bases between them. The CDR3 nucleotides read TGTGCCAGCAGTTACTGGATCGGAAACAATCAGCCCCAGCATTTT. This translates into CASSYWIGNNQPQHF.

The genes are TRBV11-1 and TRBJ2-7, with 8 bases that match TRBD1. The CDR3 is made up of 15 amino acids. Losses at the gene ends were 0 bases for V and 4 bases for J; bases not matched to a gene: 5. The germline gives CDR1 SGHAT, CDR2 FQDESV (reference sequence). The CDR3 loop reads CASSLAPGGVYEQYF. Here the CDR3 DNA reads TGTGCCAGCAGCTTAGCACCAGGGGGCGTATACGAGCAGTACTTC.

This chain joins TRBV5-1 and TRBJ2-3, with TRBD2 identical over 10 bases. Germline V gives CDR1 SGHRS, CDR2 YFSETQ. The CDR3 has 16 residues. V lost 2 bases, J lost 0 bases, and 3 bases stayed unmatched. The CDR3 nucleotides are TGCGCCAGCAGCTTCCTACTAGCGGGGAGCACAGATACGCAGTATTTT. As protein: CASSFLLAGSTDTQYF.

V usage is TRBV5-1 and J usage is TRBJ2-5; perhaps TRBD1 as D (7 bases). V lost 0 bases to trimming and J lost 5 bases, with 14 bases between them. CDR1 is SGHRS, CDR2 YFSETQ, per germline. CDR3 length: 15 residues. CDR3 in DNA: TGCGCCAGCAGCTTGGCCGCAGGGGGGATCGAGACCCAGTACTTC. This encodes CASSLAAGGIETQYF.

V gene TRBV7-9 combines with J gene TRBJ1-2; possible D gene TRBD1, 6 bases. Trimming left V 1 base short and J 7 bases short, with 19 bases between. The CDR3 extends over 16 amino acids. Germline V gene sequence: CDR1 SEHNR, CDR2 FQNEAQ (reference sequence). CDR3 protein: CASSLETGVTLGGYTF. The CDR3, as DNA: TGTGCCAGCAGCTTAGAGACAGGAGTTACTTTGGGTGGCTACACCTTC.

Here the CDR3 reads CASSSSQWREETQYF. The CDR3 DNA reads as TGTGCCAGCAGTTCCTCCCAGTGGAGGGAGGAGACCCAGTACTTC. The chain uses TRBV6-5 and TRBJ2-5; tentative D call: TRBD2 (6 bases). The germline CDR1 and CDR2 sequences are MNHEY and SVGAGI. This CDR3 has 15 amino acids. The ends were cut back, 4 bases at V and 5 bases at J, with 17 bases in the middle.